The rows below give T cell receptor beta chains drawn from one sample of a study of blood T cell repertoires in COVID-19. Only in-frame clones appear in the TCRdb table, and some are missing; sequencing was by immunoSEQ multiplex PCR. The data show about 170,000 clones, about 82% seen once. Input material: peripheral blood. The receptors here all came from a woman of 80 years or more with COVID-19, enrolled during active disease. Each CDR3 is given with its conserved first and last residue. Each record gives: D gene, V gene, clone size, J gene, CDR3 DNA, CDR3 protein. The D gene is left open where the match is weak. Only some rows state a clone size, as once, few, many or a class for expanded clones.

.	TRBV27	.	TRBJ2-1	TGTGCCAGCAGTTTAGGTAGCTCGAATGAGCAGTTCTTC	CASSLGSSNEQFF
.	TRBV3-1/TRBV3-2	.	TRBJ2-1	TGTGCCAGCAGCCAAGGCCAGGGGAGTTACAATGAGCAGTTCTTC	CASSQGQGSYNEQFF
.	TRBV3-1/TRBV3-2	few	TRBJ1-1	TGTGCCAGCAGCTTTGGAGGGGGGGCTAGCACTGAAGCTTTCTTT	CASSFGGGASTEAFF
.	TRBV21-1	.	TRBJ1-4	TGTGCCAGCAGCCTAAACCCCCTTTCAAGGAGTTCTAATGAAAAACTGTTTTTT	CASSLNPLSRSSNEKLFF
TRBD1	TRBV19	.	TRBJ1-2	TGTGCCAGTAGTATGGTCCACAGGGGAGGACATGGCTACACCTTC	CASSMVHRGGHGYTF
.	TRBV4-2	.	TRBJ2-1	TGTGCCAGCAGCCTCCTACCTACAGGTTTGGACCAGTTCTTC	CASSLLPTGLDQFF
.	TRBV18	.	TRBJ1-5	TGTGCCAGCTCGCAGGCTGGGGGCGATCAGCCCCAGCATTTT	CASSQAGGDQPQHF
TRBD1	TRBV23-1	.	TRBJ1-6	TGCGCCAGCAGTCAATCAGACAGGGGCTCCTATAATTCACCCCTCCACTTT	CASSQSDRGSYNSPLHF
.	TRBV3-1/TRBV3-2	.	TRBJ1-4	TGTGCCAGCAGCCGTGGGGTGGGCCCAGGGGATGAAAAACTGTTTTTT	CASSRGVGPGDEKLFF
.	TRBV6-1	.	TRBJ1-6	TGTGCCAGCAGTGAAACGTACCGTAGCTCCTATAATTCACCCCTCCACTTT	CASSETYRSSYNSPLHF
TRBD2	TRBV29-1	.	TRBJ2-5	TGCAGCGCCCAGGGTGCCGGGAGGGGGTGGGAGACCCAGTACTTC	CSAQGAGRGWETQYF
.	TRBV6-5	.	TRBJ1-6	TGTGCCAGTCCGCGGGGGTCAAGGGAGGATTCACCCCTCCACTTT	CASPRGSREDSPLHF
.	TRBV27	.	TRBJ1-3	TGTGCCAGCAGTTTATTAAGGGGCGACACCATATATTTT	CASSLLRGDTIYF
TRBD1	TRBV19	.	TRBJ2-3	TGTGCCAGTAGTAGACAGGGGGCCGATACGCAGTATTTT	CASSRQGADTQYF
.	TRBV20-1	.	TRBJ2-7	TGCAGTGCTAGTCCATCTCGGGGGGCTCTGGGCGAGCAGTACTTC	CSASPSRGALGEQYF
TRBD2	TRBV24-1	few	TRBJ2-3	TGTGCCACCAGTGATTTCTCGGGAGGGAGGACAGATACGCAGTATTTT	CATSDFSGGRTDTQYF
TRBD1	TRBV5-1	.	TRBJ2-1	TGCGCCAGCAGCTTGGTGTCGCAGGGGGACAATGAGCAGTTCTTC	CASSLVSQGDNEQFF
TRBD1	TRBV5-1	.	TRBJ1-4	TGCGCCAGCAGTACCGGGACAGGGGATGAAAAACTGTTTTTT	CASSTGTGDEKLFF
.	TRBV28	.	TRBJ1-1	TGTGCCAGCAGTGCCGGGGCAGGGACACCGTTCACGGGAGCTTTCTTT	CASSAGAGTPFTGAFF
TRBD2	TRBV9	.	TRBJ2-7	TGTGCCAGCAGCGCCACTAGCGGGAGTATATACGAGCAGTACTTC	CASSATSGSIYEQYF
.	TRBV11-2	.	TRBJ1-4	TGTGCCAGCAGCTTAAGTCAAGGCGGAAATGAAAAACTGTTTTTT	CASSLSQGGNEKLFF
.	TRBV18	.	TRBJ1-2	TGTGCCAGCCACGATCACTTGGACAGTTCCTATGGCTACACCTTC	CASHDHLDSSYGYTF
.	TRBV7-9	.	TRBJ1-4	TGTGCCAGCAGCCCCCTCAGCGAGGATGAAAAACTGTTTTTT	CASSPLSEDEKLFF
TRBD1	TRBV27	.	TRBJ1-5	TGTGCCAGCAGGACCACAGGGGGTGGCAATCAGCCCCAGCATTTT	CASRTTGGGNQPQHF
.	TRBV4-2	.	TRBJ1-2	TGTGCCAGCAGCCAAGATAACGGGGATTACACGCACCTTAACTATGGCTACACCTTC	CASSQDNGDYTHLNYGYTF
.	TRBV6-5	.	TRBJ1-4	TGTGCCAGCAGGCAAGGGGGTAGAGAAAAACTGTTTTTT	CASRQGGREKLFF
.	TRBV6-5	.	TRBJ1-5	TGTGCCGGCCGGGGGGGCAGTGGGAATCAGCCCCAGCATTTT	CAGRGGSGNQPQHF
TRBD1	TRBV6-5	.	TRBJ2-7	TGTGCCAGCAGTCTAACAGGGGGCGCCTACGAGCAGTACTTC	CASSLTGGAYEQYF
.	TRBV2	.	TRBJ2-7	TGTGCCAGCAGTCGGACTTACGAGCAGTACTTC	CASSRTYEQYF
TRBD1	TRBV5-1	.	TRBJ2-5	TGCGCCAGCAGCTGGGGGACAGGGGGCGACGAGACCCAGTACTTC	CASSWGTGGDETQYF
TRBD2	TRBV4-2	.	TRBJ2-2	TGTGCCAGCAGCCCCCGACTAGCGGGAGAGGAGGGGGCCGGGGAGCTGTTTTTT	CASSPRLAGEEGAGELFF
.	TRBV4-2	.	TRBJ1-2	TGTGCCAGCAGCCAAGACAGGGGTCTCGGCTACACCTTC	CASSQDRGLGYTF
.	TRBV6-2/TRBV6-3	.	TRBJ1-1	TGTGCCAGCAGTTACCCCTGGACGGGGGAGAACACTGAAGCTTTCTTT	CASSYPWTGENTEAFF
TRBD2	TRBV28	.	TRBJ2-7	TGTGCCAGCGTGTCCGCGGGGGGCTGGGACGAGCAGTACTTC	CASVSAGGWDEQYF
.	TRBV5-8	.	TRBJ1-5	TGTGCCAGCAGCTTAGGAGCAGGGGCCTTTAGCAATCAGCCCCAGCATTTT	CASSLGAGAFSNQPQHF
.	TRBV3-1/TRBV3-2	.	TRBJ1-2	TGTGCCAGCAGCCAAGATTTACATGGGGGGGGCTACACCTTC	CASSQDLHGGGYTF
TRBD2	TRBV5-1	.	TRBJ2-7	TGCGCCAGCAGCTCGCTAGGGGGGAAAGCGGGAGCGCACTACGAGCAGTACTTC	CASSSLGGKAGAHYEQYF
TRBD1	TRBV28	.	TRBJ2-7	TGTGCCAGCAGTAGCAGGGGGTACGAGCAGTACTTC	CASSSRGYEQYF
.	TRBV2	.	TRBJ1-2	TGTGCCAGCAGTGTCGGAGGGGTGGATGGCTACACCTTC	CASSVGGVDGYTF
TRBD1	TRBV5-1	.	TRBJ1-5	TGCGCCAGCAGCACGACAGGGGGCGCGGGTCAGCCCCAGCATTTT	CASSTTGGAGQPQHF
.	TRBV2	.	TRBJ1-3	TGTGCCAGCACCGGGACAGGAAACACCATATATTTT	CASTGTGNTIYF
.	TRBV7-9	.	TRBJ1-1	TGTGCCAGCAGCGAGGGAGGGAACACTGAAGCTTTCTTT	CASSEGGNTEAFF
TRBD1	TRBV19	.	TRBJ2-2	TGTGCCAGTAGTATCCGGACAGGGATAAACACCGGGGAGCTGTTTTTT	CASSIRTGINTGELFF
.	TRBV7-9	.	TRBJ1-2	TGTGCCAGCATTCGCCAGGGGAATGGCTACACCTTC	CASIRQGNGYTF
TRBD2	TRBV3-1/TRBV3-2	.	TRBJ2-3	TGTGCCAGCAGCCAAATGTACCCTACTAGCGGGAGTACAGATACGCAGTATTTT	CASSQMYPTSGSTDTQYF
TRBD1	TRBV5-1	.	TRBJ2-5	TGCGCCAGCAAAGGGACAGGGGAACAACGATGGAGGTCGGGCCAAGAGACCCAGTACTTC	CASKGTGEQRWRSGQETQYF
.	TRBV4-1	.	TRBJ1-4	TGCGCCAGCAGCCAAGATACTTCTCTTCAGAGGAATGAAAAACTGTTTTTT	CASSQDTSLQRNEKLFF
.	TRBV6-2/TRBV6-3	.	TRBJ1-5	TGTGCCAGCAGTCCCCCAGGGTATGGCACTAGCAATCAGCCCCAGCATTTT	CASSPPGYGTSNQPQHF
TRBD2	TRBV5-6	.	TRBJ2-4	TGTGCCAGCAGCAGTCTAGCGGGAGCCAAAAACATTCAGTACTTC	CASSSLAGAKNIQYF
.	TRBV5-1	.	TRBJ2-5	TGCGCCAGCAGCTTGGTGGCTTTGGGGGGAGAGACCCAGTACTTC	CASSLVALGGETQYF
.	TRBV28	.	TRBJ2-2	TGTGCCAGCAGGAGGTCGAACACCGGGGAGCTGTTTTTT	CASRRSNTGELFF
.	TRBV7-2	.	TRBJ2-7	TGTGCCAGCAGCCAGTTGGAGGGATACGAGCAGTACTTC	CASSQLEGYEQYF
.	TRBV5-1	.	TRBJ2-2	TGCGCCAGCAGCTTGGCCGGCAGGCCTGGGCACACCGGGGAGCTGTTTTTT	CASSLAGRPGHTGELFF
TRBD1	TRBV5-1	.	TRBJ1-2	TGCGCCAGCAGCACAGTACAGGGGACCTATGGCTACACCTTC	CASSTVQGTYGYTF
.	TRBV6-1	.	TRBJ1-3	TGTGCCAGCAGTGACAGGGGCATAAACTCTGGAAACACCATATATTTT	CASSDRGINSGNTIYF
TRBD2	TRBV5-6	once	TRBJ2-5	TGTGCCAGCAAAACTAGCGCGTACCAAGAGACCCAGTACTTC	CASKTSAYQETQYF
.	TRBV18	.	TRBJ1-1	TGTGCCAGCTCACCCCGGACAGCCGGATTAGGCACTGAAGCTTTCTTT	CASSPRTAGLGTEAFF
TRBD1	TRBV12-3/TRBV12-4	.	TRBJ1-1	TGTGCCAGCACCACATGGCAGGGGGCTGGAGCTTTCTTT	CASTTWQGAGAFF
.	TRBV7-9	.	TRBJ1-5	TGTGCCAGCAGCTTAGCGTTAGGGGGGGCAAATCAGCCCCAGCATTTT	CASSLALGGANQPQHF
.	TRBV6-1	.	TRBJ2-4	TGTGCCAGCAGTGAAGTCGGTAGCATTCAGTACTTC	CASSEVGSIQYF